The present entry profiles one TCR beta chain with its context. Its antigen is not yet known. Per-nucleotide qualities are absent, and no much larger clonotype sits a single base away. The data were taken from a study of blood T cell repertoires in COVID-19 (dated by TCRdb to the early 2020s). Context from the whole study: The collaborator samples originated in the United States, Italy and Spain and spanned the acute and convalescent phases of COVID-19. The dataset comprised deeply sampled blood TCRbeta repertoires from subjects exposed to, actively infected with, or recovered from COVID-19. The prospective study material was composed of cDNA or gDNA derived from T cells, B-cell-depleted T cells, or PBMCs. A de-identified subject ID, COVID-19 status, age in years and sex were almost always included in the sample metadata. Where HLA class I and class II types were available, the types were taken from metadata supplied by the sample provider, not from assay-based typing. The repertoires were made available in a free public database intended to serve as a resource for research on the immune response to SARS-CoV-2. The samples were drawn from two sources: the first 160 participants of the ongoing ImmuneRACE study, and some 1,300 subjects contributed by 6 global collaborators.

The junction shows trimming of 2 bases on V and 1 base on J, plus 15 bases between the germline ends. The CDR3 runs 16 residues from the cysteine to the phenylalanine. Of all the DNA, just the CDR3 is kept, 48 bases in frame from base 1. For CDR1 and CDR2, the germline V gene lists ENHRY and SYGVKD. The collaborating institutions used their own protocols to collect whole blood in K2EDTA tubes. For TCRbeta analysis, collaborators shipped samples in one of three forms: frozen whole blood, isolated PBMCs, or DNA extracted from either of those sample types. TCRbeta CDR3 regions were amplified from genomic DNA by means of the immunoSEQ Assay, a bias-controlled multiplex PCR. The original methods were these. Nucleated cell counts per sample were estimated from amplification of reference gene primers within the assay. Sequence reads were collapsed and filtered to measure the absolute abundance of every unique TCRbeta CDR3 rearrangement. Productive Simpson clonality was computed per sample as the square root of Simpson's diversity index over productive rearrangements. TCRdb took over this immuneACCESS table, retaining in-frame rearrangements with V and J assigned. Such tables are incomplete; in checked studies, under half of the missing clones stem from an unresolved V gene, and the remainder is unexplained. V and J calls and clone size follow that table, whereas D and trimming were derived from the DNA. The sample table lists about 140,000 clones, about 80% of them with a count of one. The top ten clones comprise roughly 1.6% of the sample.

Study-wide conclusions, independent of this receptor: Clinical and demographic metadata were provided uncurated, with the amount varying by source and participant.

Sample: peripheral blood. The receptor's source is a human donor in a cohort sampled during active COVID-19. The rearranged segments are TRBV10-3 and TRBJ2-7; TRBD1 is a possible D gene, resting on 6 matching bases. This receptor carries the CDR3 CAISENTGIRSYEQYF. In nucleotides, the sequence is TGTGCCATCAGTGAGAACACAGGGATCAGATCCTACGAGCAGTACTTC.